This TCR beta chain was sequenced during a study of T-cell reconstitution after alpha-beta-depleted transplantation in children. The V and J ends lost 4 bases and 1 base, in that order; junction bases with no gene match: 7. This CDR3 contains 17 residues. Germline CDR1 and CDR2: MNHEY and SVGEGT. Study-level results: It was reported that alpha-beta T cells came from several hundred expanded graft clones (about two months after transplant). T-cell counts and diversity were attributed mostly to newly produced T cells one year after transplant.

During its preparation, the TCRbeta library received unique molecular identifiers. MiXCR, run by TCRdb on the PCR reads, gives a single entry per CDR3 protein. The repertoire has 490,000 or so distinct CDR3 sequences, 8% to 11% of them found once; the top ten carry around 2%. This clonotype occurred many times. Its antigen is unknown. The TCR originated in a child aged 2-15 years with inherited bone marrow failure, due to receive a stem cell transplant. Sequencing used PBMCs, obtained before TCRalphabeta/CD19-depleted stem cell transplant. The genes are TRBV6-2 or TRBV6-3 and TRBJ2-3; 11 bases match TRBD2. CDR3 bases: TGTGCCAGCAGTTTCTTCGGACTAGCGGGCCGCACAGATACGCAGTATTTT. Its translation: CASSFFGLAGRTDTQYF.